This T cell receptor beta chain was captured by sequencing in a study of CD8 T cells in ankylosing spondylitis. TCRdb itself ran the 5' RACE reads through MiXCR, one entry per CDR3 protein. The sample records about 220,000 distinct CDR3 sequences, over 9.5% being singletons. The table lists this clonotype with many counts. There are 12 residues in the CDR3. Germline loops: CDR1 SQVTM, CDR2 ANQGSEA. V was trimmed by 5 bases and J by 1 base, leaving 5 bases between them. Sequencing was performed on blood, either unsorted or a sorted T cell fraction (not recorded which). The rearrangement joins TRBV29-1 to TRBJ2-2; D unresolved. The clonotype was recovered from a male donor with ankylosing spondylitis or in good health (not recorded which). Here the CDR3 reads CSVPENTGELFF. The DNA of the CDR3 is TGCAGCGTTCCGGAGAACACCGGGGAGCTGTTTTTT.